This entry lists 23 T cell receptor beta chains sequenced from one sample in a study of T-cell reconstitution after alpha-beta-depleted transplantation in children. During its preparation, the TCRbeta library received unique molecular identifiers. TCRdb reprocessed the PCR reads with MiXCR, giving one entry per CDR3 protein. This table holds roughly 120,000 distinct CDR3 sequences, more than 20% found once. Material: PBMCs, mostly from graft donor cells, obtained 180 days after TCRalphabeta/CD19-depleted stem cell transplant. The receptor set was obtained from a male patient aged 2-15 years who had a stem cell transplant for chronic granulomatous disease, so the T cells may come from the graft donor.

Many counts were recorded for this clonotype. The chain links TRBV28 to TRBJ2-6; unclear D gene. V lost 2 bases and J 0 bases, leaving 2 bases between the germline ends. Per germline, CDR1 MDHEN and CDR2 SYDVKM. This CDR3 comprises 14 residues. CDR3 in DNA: TGTGCCAGCAGTTTACACTCTGGGGCCAACGTCCTGACTTTC. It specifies CASSLHSGANVLTF. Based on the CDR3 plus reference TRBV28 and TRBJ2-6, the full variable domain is DVKVTQSSRYLVKRTGEKVFLECVQDMDHENMFWYRQDPGLGLRLIYFSYDVKMKEKGDIPEGYSVSREKKERFSLILESASTNQTSMYLCASSLHSGANVLTFGAGSRLTVL.

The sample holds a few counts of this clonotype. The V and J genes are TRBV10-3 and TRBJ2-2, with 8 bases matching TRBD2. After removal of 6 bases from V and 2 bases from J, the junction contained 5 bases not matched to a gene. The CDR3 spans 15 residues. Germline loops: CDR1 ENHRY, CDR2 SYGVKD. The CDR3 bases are TGTGCCATCAGGCCAGGACTAGCTAACACCGGGGAGCTGTTTTTT. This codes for CAIRPGLANTGELFF.

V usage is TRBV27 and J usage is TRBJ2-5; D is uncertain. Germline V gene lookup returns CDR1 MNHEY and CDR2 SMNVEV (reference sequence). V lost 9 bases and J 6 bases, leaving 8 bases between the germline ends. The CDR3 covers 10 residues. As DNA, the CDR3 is TGTGCCAGTATCAGACAGACCCAGTACTTC. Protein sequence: CASIRQTQYF.

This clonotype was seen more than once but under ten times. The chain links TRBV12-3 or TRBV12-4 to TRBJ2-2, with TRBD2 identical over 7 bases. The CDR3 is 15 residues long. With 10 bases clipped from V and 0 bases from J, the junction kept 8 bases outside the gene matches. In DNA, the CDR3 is TGTGCCATCCTACCCGGGACTACGAACACCGGGGAGCTGTTTTTT. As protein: CAILPGTTNTGELFF.

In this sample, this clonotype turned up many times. This CDR3 is CSVTTYYTDTQYF. Written as DNA, the CDR3 is TGCAGCGTCACTACCTACTACACAGATACGCAGTATTTT. The chain couples TRBV29-1 to TRBJ2-3; D call uncertain. CDR1 and CDR2 (germline): SQVTM, ANQGSEA. Trimming took 6 bases from V and 2 from J, leaving 12 bases between them. This CDR3 is built from 13 residues.

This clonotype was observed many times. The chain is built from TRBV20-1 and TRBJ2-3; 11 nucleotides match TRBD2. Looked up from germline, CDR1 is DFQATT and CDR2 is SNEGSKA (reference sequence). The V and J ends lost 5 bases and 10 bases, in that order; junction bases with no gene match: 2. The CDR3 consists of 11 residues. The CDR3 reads CSAYSGGAQYF. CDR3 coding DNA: TGCAGTGCTTATAGCGGGGGGGCGCAGTATTTT.

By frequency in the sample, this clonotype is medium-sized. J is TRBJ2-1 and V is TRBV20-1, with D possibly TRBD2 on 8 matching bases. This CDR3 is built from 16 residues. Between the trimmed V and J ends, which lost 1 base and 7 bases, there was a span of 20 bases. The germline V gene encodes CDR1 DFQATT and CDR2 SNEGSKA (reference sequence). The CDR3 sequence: CSARGSGSGDRNEQFF. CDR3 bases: TGCAGTGCTAGAGGCTCGGGTAGCGGGGACAGAAATGAGCAGTTCTTC.

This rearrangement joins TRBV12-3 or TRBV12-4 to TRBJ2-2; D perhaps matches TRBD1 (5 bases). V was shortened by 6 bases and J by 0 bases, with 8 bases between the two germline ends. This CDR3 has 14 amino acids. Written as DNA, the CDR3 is TGTGCCAGCAGGCCAGGGACGAACACCGGGGAGCTGTTTTTT. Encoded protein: CASRPGTNTGELFF.

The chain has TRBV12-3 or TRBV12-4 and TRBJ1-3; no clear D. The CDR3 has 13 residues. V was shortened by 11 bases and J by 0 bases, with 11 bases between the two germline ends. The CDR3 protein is CAGGRNSGNTIYF. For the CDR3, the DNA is TGTGCCGGAGGACGGAACTCTGGAAACACCATATATTTT.

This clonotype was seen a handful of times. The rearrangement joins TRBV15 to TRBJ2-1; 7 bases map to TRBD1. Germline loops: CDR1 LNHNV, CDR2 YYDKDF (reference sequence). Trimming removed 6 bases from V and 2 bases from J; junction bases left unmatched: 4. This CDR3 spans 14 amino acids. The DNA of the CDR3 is TGTGCCACCAGGGGACAGTCAGCCTACAATGAGCAGTTCTTC. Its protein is CATRGQSAYNEQFF.

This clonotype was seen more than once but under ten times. Here the CDR3 DNA reads TGTGCCAGCAGTAAGACAGAGAAAGTCCGCTACAATGAGCAGTTCTTC. It codes for CASSKTEKVRYNEQFF. The J gene is TRBJ2-1, the V gene TRBV28; weak D call: TRBD1 (5 bases). CDR1 MDHEN and CDR2 SYDVKM come from the germline V gene. Trimming removed 5 bases from V and 3 bases from J, with 17 bases in between. This CDR3 contains 16 residues.

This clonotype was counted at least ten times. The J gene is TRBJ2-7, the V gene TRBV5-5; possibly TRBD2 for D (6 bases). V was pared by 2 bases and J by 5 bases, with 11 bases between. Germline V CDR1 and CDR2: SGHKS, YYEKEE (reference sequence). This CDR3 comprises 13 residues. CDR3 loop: CASSFRGGDEQYF. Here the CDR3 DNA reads TGTGCCAGCAGCTTTAGGGGAGGTGACGAGCAGTACTTC.

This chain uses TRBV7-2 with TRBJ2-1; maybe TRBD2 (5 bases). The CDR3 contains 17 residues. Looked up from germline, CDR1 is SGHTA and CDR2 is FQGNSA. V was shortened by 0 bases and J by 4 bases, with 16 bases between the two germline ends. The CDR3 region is CASSLADPYGVYNEQFF. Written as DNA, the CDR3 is TGTGCCAGCAGCTTAGCGGATCCATACGGGGTTTACAATGAGCAGTTCTTC.

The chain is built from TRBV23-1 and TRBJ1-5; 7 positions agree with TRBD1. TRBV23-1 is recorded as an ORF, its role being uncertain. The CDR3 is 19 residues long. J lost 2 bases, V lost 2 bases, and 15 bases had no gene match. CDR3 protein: CASSQRGQPLGRGNQPQHF. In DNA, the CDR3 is TGCGCCAGCAGTCAACGGGGACAGCCCTTGGGACGTGGCAATCAGCCCCAGCATTTT.

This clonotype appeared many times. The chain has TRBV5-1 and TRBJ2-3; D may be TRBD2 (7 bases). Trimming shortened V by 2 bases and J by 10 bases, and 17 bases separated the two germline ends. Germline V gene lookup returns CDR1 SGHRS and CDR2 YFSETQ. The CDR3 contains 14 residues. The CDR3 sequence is CASSFDRGAYSQYF. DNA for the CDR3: TGCGCCAGCAGCTTCGATCGGGGGGCTTATTCGCAGTATTTT.

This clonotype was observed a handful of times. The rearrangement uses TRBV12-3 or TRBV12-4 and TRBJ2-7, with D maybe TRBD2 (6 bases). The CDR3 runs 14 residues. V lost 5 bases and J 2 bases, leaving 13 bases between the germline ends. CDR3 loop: CASSPLGGPYEQYF. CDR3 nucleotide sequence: TGTGCCAGCAGTCCCTTGGGGGGACCCTACGAGCAGTACTTC.

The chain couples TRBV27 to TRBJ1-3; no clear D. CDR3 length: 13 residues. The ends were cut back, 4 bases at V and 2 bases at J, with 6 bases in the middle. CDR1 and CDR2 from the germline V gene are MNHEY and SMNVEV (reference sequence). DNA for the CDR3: TGTGCCAGCAGTTCGTGGCCTGGAAACACCATATATTTT. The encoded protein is CASSSWPGNTIYF.

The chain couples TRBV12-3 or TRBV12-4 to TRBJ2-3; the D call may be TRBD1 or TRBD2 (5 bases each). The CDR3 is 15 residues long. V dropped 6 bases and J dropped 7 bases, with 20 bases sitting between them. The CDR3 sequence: CASRMGRLLANTQYF. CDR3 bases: TGTGCCAGCAGGATGGGACGATTGCTTGCGAATACGCAGTATTTT.

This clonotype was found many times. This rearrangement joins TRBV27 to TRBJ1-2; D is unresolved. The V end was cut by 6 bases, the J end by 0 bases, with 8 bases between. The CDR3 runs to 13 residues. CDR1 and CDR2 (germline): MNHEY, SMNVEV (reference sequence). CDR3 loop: CASRGGTNYGYTF. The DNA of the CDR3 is TGTGCCAGCAGAGGCGGAACTAACTATGGCTACACCTTC.

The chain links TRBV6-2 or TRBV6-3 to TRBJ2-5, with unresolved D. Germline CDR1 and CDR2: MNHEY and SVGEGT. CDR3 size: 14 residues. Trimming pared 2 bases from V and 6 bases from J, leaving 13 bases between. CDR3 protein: CASSYPYGMKTQYF. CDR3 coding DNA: TGTGCCAGCAGTTACCCGTATGGTATGAAGACCCAGTACTTC.

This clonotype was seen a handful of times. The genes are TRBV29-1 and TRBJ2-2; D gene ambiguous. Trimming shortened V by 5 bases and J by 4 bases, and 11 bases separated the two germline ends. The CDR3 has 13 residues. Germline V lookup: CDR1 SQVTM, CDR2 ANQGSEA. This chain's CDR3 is CSVLAYRTGELFF. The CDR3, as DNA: TGCAGCGTTCTGGCCTACCGCACCGGGGAGCTGTTTTTT.

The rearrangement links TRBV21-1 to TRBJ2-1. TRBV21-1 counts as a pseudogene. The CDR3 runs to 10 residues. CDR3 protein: CASPRGEQFF. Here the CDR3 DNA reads TGTGCCAGCCCCCGTGGAGAGCAGTTCTTC.

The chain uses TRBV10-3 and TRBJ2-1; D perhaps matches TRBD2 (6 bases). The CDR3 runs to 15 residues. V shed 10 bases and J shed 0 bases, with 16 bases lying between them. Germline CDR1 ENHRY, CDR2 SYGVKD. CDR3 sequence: CATREDLSSYNEQFF. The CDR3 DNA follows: TGTGCCACCAGGGAGGACTTAAGCTCCTACAATGAGCAGTTCTTC.